The next 25 T cell receptor beta chains were all read from a single sample in a study of CD8 T cells in Susac syndrome. Random hexamers were used to reverse transcribe the RNA input (roughly 0.5 to 1 ug). TCRdb ran MiXCR on the immunoSEQ multiplex PCR reads and lists one entry per CDR3 protein. Among 180,000 or so distinct CDR3 sequences listed, 90% to 95% were seen once. The sample consisted of CD4+ T cells from PBMCs. These receptors were taken from a human donor in good health.

The chain combines TRBV29-1 with TRBJ1-2; D is uncertain. V was trimmed by 5 bases and J by 2 bases, leaving 9 bases between them. The CDR3 has 12 residues. Germline V CDR1 and CDR2: SQVTM, ANQGSEA. CDR3 loop: CSVYSGNYGYTF. The CDR3 DNA reads as TGCAGCGTTTATTCGGGGAACTATGGCTACACCTTC.

The rearrangement links TRBV5-5 to TRBJ1-5; D is ambiguous. From germline, CDR1 is SGHKS and CDR2 YYEKEE (reference sequence). Between the trimmed V and J ends, which lost 2 bases and 5 bases, there was a span of 14 bases. The CDR3 is 15 residues long. In nucleotides, the CDR3 is TGTGCCAGCAGCTTAAAACTCGGACGGGATCAGCCCCAGCATTTT. This gives the protein CASSLKLGRDQPQHF.

The chain uses TRBV10-3 and TRBJ2-4, with 8 bases fitting TRBD1. The CDR3 covers 14 residues. J lost 5 bases, V lost 6 bases, and 6 bases had no gene match. Germline V lookup: CDR1 ENHRY, CDR2 SYGVKD. CDR3 nucleotide sequence: TGTGCCATCAGAGGACAGGGAGGCCAAAACATTCAGTACTTC. Translating gives CAIRGQGGQNIQYF.

The genes are TRBV6-1 and TRBJ2-7; D perhaps matches TRBD1 (5 bases). Looked up from germline, CDR1 is MNHNS and CDR2 is SASEGT. This CDR3 is 13 amino acids long. V lost 5 bases, J lost 3 bases, and 11 bases lay in between. The CDR3 protein is CASSKQDGYEQYF. The CDR3 region has the DNA TGTGCCAGCAGTAAACAGGACGGCTACGAGCAGTACTTC.

The CDR3 nucleotides read TGCAGCGTTGACCGACGCACAGGGAGCGGTAACTATGGCTACACCTTC. This encodes CSVDRRTGSGNYGYTF. This sequence joins TRBV29-1 and TRBJ1-2; D might be TRBD1 (6 bases). The CDR3 contains 16 residues. The germline V gene encodes CDR1 SQVTM and CDR2 ANQGSEA. The ends were cut back, 3 bases at V and 1 base at J, with 18 bases in the middle.

The rearrangement joins TRBV9 to TRBJ1-2; D is unclear. The length of the CDR3 is 15 residues. Trimming removed 1 base at V and 2 bases at J, with 12 bases between. Germline V lookup: CDR1 SGDLS, CDR2 YYNGEE. CDR3 residues: CASSVSSDSNYGYTF. For the CDR3, the DNA is TGTGCCAGCAGCGTATCCTCAGACTCCAACTATGGCTACACCTTC.

J is TRBJ2-5 and V is TRBV12-3 or TRBV12-4; TRBD2 matches at 12 bases. The J segment lost 4 bases and the V segment lost 6 bases, leaving 18 bases of the junction unmatched. This CDR3 has 19 residues. The CDR3, as DNA: TGTGCCAGCAGCCCCGGGAGTTGGCTAGCGGGGGGGCCCGCAGAGACCCAGTACTTC. It specifies CASSPGSWLAGGPAETQYF.

The chain couples TRBV9 to TRBJ2-1; D is unclear. In germline, CDR1 is SGDLS, CDR2 YYNGEE. The CDR3 has 14 amino acids. Trimming left V 2 bases short and J 6 bases short, with 12 bases between. The CDR3, as DNA: TGTGCCAGCAGCGTCAGTAGTAGGATCAATGAGCAGTTCTTC. It translates to CASSVSSRINEQFF. The entire variable domain, with the rest obtained from reference TRBV9 and TRBJ2-1, is as follows: DSGVTQTPKHLITATGQRVTLRCSPRSGDLSVYWYQQSLDQGLQFLIQYYNGEERAKGNILERFSAQQFPDLHSELNLSSLELGDSALYFCASSVSSRINEQFFGPGTRLTVL.

The V call is TRBV6-2 or TRBV6-3, the J call TRBJ2-1, with D tentatively TRBD1 (6 bases). The CDR3 has 15 residues. V shed 5 bases and J shed 0 bases, with 11 bases lying between them. Germline-derived CDR1 and CDR2 are MNHEY and SVGEGT. CDR3 amino acids: CASSEDRGSYNEQFF. In DNA form, the CDR3 reads TGTGCCAGCAGTGAGGACAGAGGCTCCTACAATGAGCAGTTCTTC.

This sequence joins TRBV7-9 and TRBJ2-1; D is tentatively TRBD1 or TRBD2 (5 bases each). From germline, CDR1 is SEHNR and CDR2 FQNEAQ (reference sequence). The CDR3 runs to 16 residues. V was pared by 2 bases and J by 0 bases, with 11 bases between. CDR3 protein: CASSLPPGSSYNEQFF. DNA of the CDR3: TGTGCCAGCAGCTTACCTCCAGGGAGCTCCTACAATGAGCAGTTCTTC.

The chain links TRBV2 to TRBJ2-1; 13 nucleotides agree with TRBD2. From germline, CDR1 is SNHLY and CDR2 FYNNEI. The CDR3 contains 14 residues. J lost 8 bases, V lost 6 bases, and 4 bases had no gene match. The CDR3 spells CASRGTSGVDEQFF. The CDR3 DNA reads TGTGCCAGCAGAGGGACTAGCGGGGTCGATGAGCAGTTCTTC.

V is TRBV29-1 and J is TRBJ2-2; TRBD2 agrees at 11 bases. The CDR3 has 13 residues. Germline V gene sequence: CDR1 SQVTM, CDR2 ANQGSEA. V lost 6 bases, J lost 9 bases, and 6 bases stayed unmatched. In DNA, the CDR3 is TGCAGCGTCAAACTAGCGGGGGACCGGGAGCTGTTTTTT. This encodes CSVKLAGDRELFF.

The V gene is TRBV5-1, the J gene TRBJ1-1; D might be TRBD1 (6 bases). CDR3 length: 17 residues. Per germline, CDR1 SGHRS and CDR2 YFSETQ. The V and J ends lost 0 bases and 2 bases respectively, with 17 bases between them. CDR3 DNA: TGCGCCAGCAGCTTGGCCGGAGCGGGACAACTTAACACTGAAGCTTTCTTT. Protein sequence: CASSLAGAGQLNTEAFF.

The chain recombines TRBV4-3 with TRBJ1-6; D unclear. The V end lost 1 base, the J end lost 5 bases, and 9 bases lay between the germline ends. Germline assignment: CDR1 LGHNA and CDR2 YSLEER. The CDR3 totals 15 residues. CDR3 sequence reads: CASSQAGRHNSPLHF. CDR3 DNA sequence: TGCGCCAGCAGCCAAGCTGGCAGACATAATTCACCCCTCCACTTT.

The V gene is TRBV2, the J gene TRBJ2-1, with D tentatively TRBD2 (5 bases). Between the trimmed V and J ends, which lost 7 bases and 7 bases, there was a span of 11 bases. Germline V gene lookup returns CDR1 SNHLY and CDR2 FYNNEI. This CDR3 is 12 amino acids long. This CDR3 is CASTRSGNEQFF. The CDR3 DNA sequence: TGTGCCAGCACGAGATCGGGGAATGAGCAGTTCTTC.

This chain connects TRBV30 to TRBJ1-2, with a tentative D call TRBD1 (5 bases). V dropped 0 bases and J dropped 0 bases, with 5 bases sitting between them. Germline V gene data show CDR1 as GTSNPN and CDR2 as SVGIG (reference sequence). The CDR3 is 13 amino acids. In DNA, the CDR3 is TGTGCCTGGAGTGTACAGGCTAACTATGGCTACACCTTC. This codes for CAWSVQANYGYTF. The whole variable domain, remainder taken from reference TRBV30 and TRBJ1-2, is SQTIHQWPATLVQPVGSPLSLECTVEGTSNPNLYWYRQAAGRGLQLLFYSVGIGQISSEVPQNLSASRPQDRQFILSSKKLLLSDSGFYLCAWSVQANYGYTFGSGTRLTVV.

The V gene is TRBV18, the J gene TRBJ2-7; the D is unclear. This CDR3 comprises 14 residues. Germline CDR1 reads KGHSH; CDR2 reads LQKENI. V was clipped by 3 bases and J by 0 bases, with 9 bases between them. CDR3 coding DNA: TGTGCCAGCTCACCTAAGCTCAGCTCCTACGAGCAGTACTTC. Amino acids: CASSPKLSSYEQYF.

This clonotype was observed a single time. The chain couples TRBV27 to TRBJ2-7; no firm D call. Germline V CDR1 and CDR2: MNHEY, SMNVEV (reference sequence). V was pared by 2 bases and J by 1 base, with 6 bases between. The CDR3 runs 13 residues. CDR3 amino acids: CASSLGESYEQYF. The CDR3 DNA reads TGTGCCAGCAGTTTAGGTGAATCCTACGAGCAGTACTTC.

This clonotype appeared once. The chain employs TRBV29-1 and TRBJ1-2, with 9 bases that match TRBD1. The CDR3 spans 15 residues. CDR1 and CDR2 from the germline V gene are SQVTM and ANQGSEA. Trimming removed 6 bases from V and 8 bases from J; junction bases left unmatched: 16. CDR3 loop: CSVPRTGTGTSGYTF. CDR3 in DNA: TGCAGCGTACCCCGTACCGGGACAGGGACTAGCGGCTACACCTTC.

J is TRBJ1-3 and V is TRBV5-6; D gene uncertain. Germline loops: CDR1 SGHDT, CDR2 YYEEEE. This CDR3 spans 13 amino acids. With 6 bases removed from V and 2 bases from J, the gap between germline ends came to 9 bases. The CDR3 spells CASTVRAGNTIYF. In DNA, the CDR3 is TGTGCCAGCACCGTGAGGGCTGGAAACACCATATATTTT.

CDR3 coding DNA: TGCAGCGGATCCAGGGGGGCAGATACGCAGTATTTT. It translates to CSGSRGADTQYF. This rearrangement joins TRBV29-1 to TRBJ2-3, with D perhaps TRBD1 (7 bases). Per the germline V gene, CDR1 is SQVTM and CDR2 is ANQGSEA. The CDR3 loop spans 12 amino acids. V was shortened by 7 bases and J by 4 bases, with 12 bases between the two germline ends.

The chain combines TRBV7-9 with TRBJ2-7; 8 bases are a match to TRBD1. This CDR3 is 12 amino acids long. Germline CDR1 and CDR2: SEHNR and FQNEAQ (reference sequence). Trimming cost V 8 bases and J 4 bases; bases outside gene matches: 4. CDR3 DNA: TGTGCCAGCGGACAGGGATTTTACGAGCAGTACTTC. Protein product: CASGQGFYEQYF. The entire variable domain, with the rest obtained from reference TRBV7-9 and TRBJ2-7, is as follows: DTGVSQNPRHKITKRGQNVTFRCDPISEHNRLYWYRQTLGQGPEFLTYFQNEAQLEKSRLLSDRFSAERPKGSFSTLEIQRTEQGDSAMYLCASGQGFYEQYFGPGTRLTVT.

The V gene is TRBV20-1, the J gene TRBJ1-5; 8 positions match TRBD1. From germline, CDR1 is DFQATT and CDR2 SNEGSKA (reference sequence). J lost 6 bases, V lost 5 bases, and 6 bases had no gene match. The CDR3 spans 13 residues. The DNA for the CDR3 is TGCAGTGCTTGGAGGGGACAGGTTCAGCCCCAGCATTTT. Encoded protein: CSAWRGQVQPQHF.

This chain connects TRBV27 to TRBJ2-1, with TRBD2 matching over 9 bases. J lost 4 bases, V lost 4 bases, and 5 bases had no gene match. The CDR3 totals 15 residues. CDR1 is MNHEY and CDR2 is SMNVEV in the germline V gene (reference sequence). The CDR3 is CASSSRLAEYNEQFF. CDR3 coding DNA: TGTGCCAGCAGTTCACGACTAGCGGAATACAATGAGCAGTTCTTC.

The rearrangement links TRBV7-9 to TRBJ2-3; D gene uncertain. Per the germline V gene, CDR1 is SEHNR and CDR2 is FQNEAQ (reference sequence). This CDR3 is built from 14 residues. Trimming removed 5 bases at V and 1 base at J, with 10 bases between. The CDR3 sequence is CASSTFSRTDTQYF. CDR3 in DNA: TGTGCCAGCAGCACCTTCAGCCGCACAGATACGCAGTATTTT.